A selection of T cell receptor beta chains follows, all from one sample in a study of blood T cell repertoires in COVID-19. The repertoire was sequenced with immunoSEQ multiplex PCR; TCRdb's copy has only in-frame clones and lacks some. This repertoire shows about 26,000 clones, 65% to 85% found once; its top ten account for around 50%. The sample was peripheral blood. Receptor source: a man aged 45 to 65 with active or convalescent COVID-19. The CDR3 runs from the conserved cysteine through the conserved F or W. D genes are given only for firm matches. The size field is filled for only some rows; it gives once, few, many or a size class.

D	size	V	J	length	CDR3	DNA
TRBD2	-	TRBV4-2	TRBJ2-3	19	CASSQRGPSGGGGADTQYF	TGTGCCAGCAGCCAGAGAGGTCCTAGCGGGGGAGGTGGGGCAGATACGCAGTATTTT
TRBD1	-	TRBV12-5	TRBJ1-6	17	CASGLVRTGPGNSPLHF	TGTGCTAGTGGTTTGGTACGGACAGGGCCTGGAAATTCACCCCTCCACTTT
-	-	TRBV9	TRBJ2-1	13	CASSVSRYNEQFF	TGTGCCAGCAGCGTATCCCGCTACAATGAGCAGTTCTTC
-	-	TRBV6-2/TRBV6-3	TRBJ2-3	14	CASSYALGTDTQYF	TGTGCCAGCAGTTATGCACTCGGCACAGATACGCAGTATTTT
-	-	TRBV5-6	TRBJ2-1	15	CASSLLGSSYNEQFF	TGTGCCAGCAGCTTGCTCGGGAGCTCCTACAATGAGCAGTTCTTC
-	once	TRBV6-5	TRBJ1-6	13	CASSPDSNSPLHF	TGTGCCAGCAGTCCGGACAGTAATTCACCCCTCCACTTT
-	-	TRBV28	TRBJ1-1	11	CASNFSSEAFF	TGTGCCAGCAATTTTTCCTCCGAAGCTTTCTTT
-	-	TRBV7-9	TRBJ2-1	14	CASSLLPRAVLEFF	TGTGCCAGCAGCTTACTGCCCAGGGCGGTTTTGGAGTTCTTC
-	-	TRBV5-4	TRBJ2-6	16	CASSLDGQSGANVLTF	TGTGCCAGCAGCTTGGATGGGCAGTCTGGGGCCAACGTCCTGACTTTC
TRBD1	few	TRBV9	TRBJ1-2	17	CASSVLGTASYNYGYTF	TGTGCCAGCAGCGTCCTGGGGACAGCGTCGTATAACTATGGCTACACCTTC
-	-	TRBV7-2	TRBJ2-1	15	CASSLSGSGSNEQFF	TGTGCCAGCAGCTTATCCGGATCCGGGTCCAATGAGCAGTTCTTC
TRBD1	-	TRBV28	TRBJ1-1	16	CASPPTPGQGSPEAFF	TGTGCCAGTCCTCCGACGCCGGGACAGGGATCCCCTGAAGCTTTCTTT
-	once	TRBV3-1/TRBV3-2	TRBJ2-7	14	CASSTLDRNYEQYF	TGTGCCAGCTCCACCTTGGACAGAAACTACGAGCAGTACTTC
TRBD1	-	TRBV11-2	TRBJ1-1	12	CASSRTGDGAFF	TGTGCCAGCAGCCGGACAGGGGACGGAGCTTTCTTT
TRBD1	few	TRBV2	TRBJ1-1	15	CASSGGQKINTEAFF	TGTGCCAGCAGTGGGGGACAGAAAATTAACACTGAAGCTTTCTTT
-	once	TRBV3-1/TRBV3-2	TRBJ2-1	13	CASSQEPVHEQFF	TGTGCCAGCAGCCAAGAGCCGGTTCATGAGCAGTTCTTC
-	once	TRBV9	TRBJ2-2	13	CASSVALIGELFF	TGTGCCAGCAGCGTAGCTCTAATCGGGGAGCTGTTTTTT
TRBD2	-	TRBV6-5	TRBJ2-5	14	CASSRTSGQETQYF	TGTGCCAGCAGCCGAACTAGCGGCCAAGAGACCCAGTACTTC
TRBD1	few	TRBV2	TRBJ2-7	13	CASGTGGTYEQYF	TGTGCCTCCGGGACAGGGGGTACCTACGAGCAGTACTTC
TRBD1	-	TRBV4-1	TRBJ1-6	16	CASSQGRTGYNSPLHF	TGCGCCAGCAGCCAAGGGAGGACAGGTTATAATTCACCCCTCCACTTT
TRBD1	-	TRBV9	TRBJ2-7	14	CASSAPGQGHEQYF	TGTGCCAGCAGCGCCCCGGGACAGGGCCACGAGCAGTACTTC
-	-	TRBV3-1/TRBV3-2	TRBJ2-3	15	CASSQVGGAKDTQYF	TGTGCCAGCAGCCAAGTAGGGGGGGCCAAAGATACGCAGTATTTT
-	-	TRBV4-2	TRBJ2-1	14	CASSQVGGNNEQFF	TGTGCCAGCAGCCAAGTTGGGGGCAACAATGAGCAGTTCTTC
-	-	TRBV30	TRBJ2-5	19	CAWVSGGGGGRRYQETQYF	TGTGCCTGGGTGTCGGGAGGGGGCGGGGGGCGACGGTACCAAGAGACCCAGTACTTC
-	-	TRBV2	TRBJ1-6	13	CASRVGGDSPLHF	TGTGCCAGCAGGGTTGGGGGCGACTCACCCCTCCACTTT
-	-	TRBV6-2/TRBV6-3	TRBJ2-1	16	CASSPEGGASYNEQFF	TGTGCCAGCAGTCCGGAGGGTGGGGCCTCCTACAATGAGCAGTTCTTC
-	-	TRBV7-3	TRBJ2-5	14	CASSPTGVQETQYF	TGTGCCAGCAGCCCGACAGGAGTGCAAGAGACCCAGTACTTC
-	-	TRBV28	TRBJ2-2	14	CASSWGQDTGELFF	TGTGCCAGCAGTTGGGGACAAGACACCGGGGAGCTGTTTTTT
-	-	TRBV20-1	TRBJ1-6	13	CSASKTDSGPLHF	TGCAGTGCTAGTAAAACCGACAGTGGGCCCCTCCACTTT
-	-	TRBV18	TRBJ2-3	14	CASSPTRERDTQYF	TGTGCCAGCTCACCAACCCGAGAGCGAGATACGCAGTATTTT